What follows describes a single T cell receptor (beta chain). In this sample, this clone turned up a few times. What antigen it recognizes has not been identified. Per-base quality was not reported, and no clone a single base away is much larger than it. Collaborating institutions collected whole blood in K2EDTA tubes following their own protocols. For TCRbeta analysis, collaborator samples were shipped as frozen whole blood, as isolated PBMCs, or as DNA extracted from either sample type. Including the terminal cysteine and phenylalanine, the CDR3 comprises 13 residues. The DNA shown is the 39-base CDR3, in frame from base 1. V and J lose 0 bases and 5 bases, and a span of 5 bases separates them. CDR1 and CDR2 are read off the germline V gene as SGDLS and YYNGEE. This sample is drawn from a study of blood T cell repertoires in COVID-19 (dated by TCRdb to 2018 to 2020). General notes on the study: Collaborator samples came from the United States, Italy and Spain and covered acute and convalescent phases of COVID-19. Where available, HLA class I and class II types were taken from metadata supplied by the sample provider and were not determined by assay-based typing. Samples came from the ongoing ImmuneRACE study (first 160 participants) plus 1,254 subjects from 6 global collaborators. The material from the prospective study consisted of cDNA or gDNA derived from T cells, B-cell-depleted T cells, or PBMCs. The repertoires were released in a freely available public database intended as a resource for research on the immune response to SARS-CoV-2. Deeply sampled blood TCRbeta repertoires from subjects exposed to, actively infected with, or recovered from COVID-19 were included in the dataset. A de-identified subject ID, COVID-19 status, age in years and sex were almost always included in the sample metadata. What the study reported, not specific to this receptor: Clinical and demographic metadata were provided uncurated, with the amount varying by source and participant.

TCRbeta CDR3 regions were amplified from genomic DNA using the immunoSEQ Assay, a bias-controlled multiplex PCR. Per the original workflow: Nucleated cell counts per sample were estimated from amplification of reference gene primers within the assay. To quantify the absolute abundance of each unique TCRbeta CDR3 rearrangement, sequence reads were collapsed and filtered. Productive Simpson clonality was computed per sample as the square root of Simpson's diversity index over productive rearrangements. This immuneACCESS table, as held by TCRdb, lists in-frame sequences with V and J called but not all clones. Of the missing ones, under half trace to an unresolved V gene in checked studies; the others have no known cause. Clone size and the V and J calls come from that table; the DNA yielded D and trimming. Counted in this sample were about 130,000 clones; about 84% of them appeared once. Roughly 5.4% of the sample is taken by the ten largest.

This TCR came from a human donor in a cohort sampled during active COVID-19. The chain is assembled from TRBV9 and TRBJ2-2, with the identity of the D gene unclear. The sample comprised peripheral blood. This receptor has the CDR3 CASSVESTGELFF. At the DNA level, the sequence is TGTGCCAGCAGCGTAGAATCGACCGGGGAGCTGTTTTTT.